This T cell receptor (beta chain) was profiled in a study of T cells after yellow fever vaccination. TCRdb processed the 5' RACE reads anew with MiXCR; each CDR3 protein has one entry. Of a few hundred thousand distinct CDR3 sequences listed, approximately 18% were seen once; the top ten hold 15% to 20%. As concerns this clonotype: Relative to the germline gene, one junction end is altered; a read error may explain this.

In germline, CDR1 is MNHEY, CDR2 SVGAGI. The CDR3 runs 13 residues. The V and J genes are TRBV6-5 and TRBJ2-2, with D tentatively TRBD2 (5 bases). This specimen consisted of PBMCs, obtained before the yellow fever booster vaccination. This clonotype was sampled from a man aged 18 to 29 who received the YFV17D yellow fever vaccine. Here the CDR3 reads CASSYSGDGELFF. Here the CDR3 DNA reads TGTGCCAGCAGCTACTCCGGGGACGGGGAGCTGTTTTTT.